Sequencing of this TCR beta chain was carried out in a study of T cell responses to AZD1222 COVID-19 vaccine. The CDR3 totals 14 residues. V was shortened by 6 bases and J by 1 base, with 10 bases between the two germline ends. Germline CDR1 is MDHEN and CDR2 is SYDVKM. Study-level results: Samples come after the peak T cell response, not at day 14. Receipt of two AZD1222 doses was followed by a rise in Spike-specific TCR breadth and depth. Donors were mostly white British, more females; clonal diversity possibly underestimated.

The repertoire was sequenced with immunoSEQ multiplex PCR; TCRdb's copy has only in-frame clones and lacks some. The table lists around 160,000 clones, roughly four fifths of them singletons. Points on this clone: Its target is not known.

The TCR comes from an adult in good health. The chain recombines TRBV28 with TRBJ1-3, with D uncertain. Sequenced material: peripheral blood, taken on day 0 of MenACWY control vaccination. The CDR3 coding sequence is TGTGCCAGCAGGCCTGGAATGTCTGGAAACACCATATATTTT. Translation gives CASRPGMSGNTIYF.